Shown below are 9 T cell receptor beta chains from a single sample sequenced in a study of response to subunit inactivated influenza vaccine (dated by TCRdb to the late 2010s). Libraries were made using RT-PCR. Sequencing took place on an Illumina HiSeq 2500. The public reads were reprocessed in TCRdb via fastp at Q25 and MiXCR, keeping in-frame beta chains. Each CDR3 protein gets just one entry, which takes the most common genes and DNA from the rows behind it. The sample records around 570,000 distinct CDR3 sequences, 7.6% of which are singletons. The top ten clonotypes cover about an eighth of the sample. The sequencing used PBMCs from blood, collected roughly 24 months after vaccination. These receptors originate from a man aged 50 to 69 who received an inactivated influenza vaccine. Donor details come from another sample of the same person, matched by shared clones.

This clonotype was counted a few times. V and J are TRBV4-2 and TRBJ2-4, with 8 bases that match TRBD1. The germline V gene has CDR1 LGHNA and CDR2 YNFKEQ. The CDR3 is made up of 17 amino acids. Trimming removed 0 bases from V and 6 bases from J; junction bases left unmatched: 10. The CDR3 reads CASSQDWGTGGLNIQYF. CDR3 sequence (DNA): TGTGCCAGCAGCCAAGATTGGGGAACAGGGGGGTTAAACATTCAGTACTTC.

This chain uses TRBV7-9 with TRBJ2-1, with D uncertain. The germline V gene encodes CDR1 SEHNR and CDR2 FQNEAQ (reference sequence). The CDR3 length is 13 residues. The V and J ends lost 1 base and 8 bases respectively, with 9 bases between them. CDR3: CASSLDYLYEQFF. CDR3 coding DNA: TGTGCCAGCAGCTTAGATTATCTATATGAGCAGTTCTTC.

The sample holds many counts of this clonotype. The CDR3, as DNA: TGTGCCAGCAGTCCTTACAGCCGGGGGGATGGCTACACCTTC. This translates into CASSPYSRGDGYTF. The chain employs TRBV12-3 or TRBV12-4 and TRBJ1-2, with D possibly matching TRBD1 (5 bases). V gave up 5 bases and J gave up 6 bases, with 16 bases separating them. This CDR3 has 14 amino acids.

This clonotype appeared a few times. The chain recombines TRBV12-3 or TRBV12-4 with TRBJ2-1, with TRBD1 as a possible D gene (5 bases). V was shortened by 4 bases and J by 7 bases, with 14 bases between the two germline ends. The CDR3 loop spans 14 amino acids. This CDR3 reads CASSSSLRANEQFF. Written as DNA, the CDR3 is TGTGCCAGCAGTTCAAGCCTCAGGGCGAATGAGCAGTTCTTC.

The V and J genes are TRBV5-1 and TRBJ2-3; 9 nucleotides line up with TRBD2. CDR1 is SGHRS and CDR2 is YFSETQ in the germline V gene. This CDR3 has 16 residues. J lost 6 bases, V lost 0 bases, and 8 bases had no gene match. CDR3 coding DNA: TGCGCCAGCAGCTTGGAAGGACTAGCGAGCATCGATACGCAGTATTTT. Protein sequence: CASSLEGLASIDTQYF.

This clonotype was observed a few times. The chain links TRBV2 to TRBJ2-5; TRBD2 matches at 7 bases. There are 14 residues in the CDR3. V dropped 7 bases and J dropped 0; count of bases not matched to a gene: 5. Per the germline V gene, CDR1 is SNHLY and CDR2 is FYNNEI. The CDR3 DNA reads TGTGCCAGCAAGCCAGCGGGGTACCAAGAGACCCAGTACTTC. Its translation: CASKPAGYQETQYF.

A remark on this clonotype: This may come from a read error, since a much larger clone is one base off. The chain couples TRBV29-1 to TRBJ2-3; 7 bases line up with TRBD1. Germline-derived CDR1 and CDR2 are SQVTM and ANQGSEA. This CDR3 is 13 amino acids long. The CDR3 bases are TGCAGCATTGAAAGAGGGGGCAGAGATACGCAGTATTTT. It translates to CSIERGGRDTQYF.

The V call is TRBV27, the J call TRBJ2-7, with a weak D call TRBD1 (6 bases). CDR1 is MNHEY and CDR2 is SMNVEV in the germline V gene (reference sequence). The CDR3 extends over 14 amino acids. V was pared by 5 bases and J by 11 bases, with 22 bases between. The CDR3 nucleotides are TGTGCCAGCAGTCCCGGGACATTTACTTCTCCGGAGTACTTC. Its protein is CASSPGTFTSPEYF.

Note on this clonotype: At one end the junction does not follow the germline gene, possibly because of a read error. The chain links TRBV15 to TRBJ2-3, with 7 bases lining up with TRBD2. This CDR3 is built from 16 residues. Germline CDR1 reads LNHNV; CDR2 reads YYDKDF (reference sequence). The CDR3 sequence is CATSGEGAGVSDTQYF. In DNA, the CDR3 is TGTGCCACCAGCGGAGAAGGGGCGGGAGTGTCAGATACGCAGTATTTT. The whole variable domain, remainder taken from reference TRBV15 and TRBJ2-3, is DAMVIQNPRYQVTQFGKPVTLSCSQTLNHNVMYWYQQKSSQAPKLLFHYYDKDFNNEADTPDNFQSRRPNTSFCFLDIRSPGLGDTAMYLCATSGEGAGVSDTQYFGPGTRLTVL.